This TCR beta chain was documented in a study of T-cell reconstitution after alpha-beta-depleted transplantation in children. The germline gives CDR1 KGHDR, CDR2 SFDVKD. Trimming at V came to 4 bases and at J to 0 bases, leaving 10 bases not matched to a gene. The CDR3 sequence is 18 residues long. A library of TCRbeta sequences, prepared with unique molecular identifiers, was generated. TCRdb re-called the PCR reads through MiXCR, storing one row per CDR3 protein. The sample has 480,000 or so distinct CDR3 sequences; 8% to 11% are singletons. Specimen: PBMCs, collected before TCRalphabeta/CD19-depleted stem cell transplant. The chain uses TRBV24-1 and TRBJ2-2, with TRBD1 matching over 7 bases. The receptor comes from a child aged 2-15 years with inherited bone marrow failure, due to receive a stem cell transplant. DNA of the CDR3: TGTGCCACCAGTGACACCCGAGGGGGCGCCTCGAACACCGGGGAGCTGTTTTTT. Its protein is CATSDTRGGASNTGELFF.